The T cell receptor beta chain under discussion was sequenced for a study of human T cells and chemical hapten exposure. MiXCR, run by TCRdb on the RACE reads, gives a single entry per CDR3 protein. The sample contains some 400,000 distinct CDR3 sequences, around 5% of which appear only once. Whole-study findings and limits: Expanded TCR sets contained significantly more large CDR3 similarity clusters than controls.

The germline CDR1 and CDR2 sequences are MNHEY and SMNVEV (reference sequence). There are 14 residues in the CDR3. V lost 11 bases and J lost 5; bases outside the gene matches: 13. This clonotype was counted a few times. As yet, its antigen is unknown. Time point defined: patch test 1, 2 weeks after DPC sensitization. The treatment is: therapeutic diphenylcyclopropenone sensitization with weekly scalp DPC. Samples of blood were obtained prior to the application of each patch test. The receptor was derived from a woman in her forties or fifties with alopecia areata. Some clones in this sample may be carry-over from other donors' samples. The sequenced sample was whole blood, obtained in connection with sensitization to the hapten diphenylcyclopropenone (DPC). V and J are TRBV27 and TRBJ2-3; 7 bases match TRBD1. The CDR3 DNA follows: TGTGCCGTACAAGAGGGGGCCCGCGGAGATACGCAGTATTTT. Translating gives CAVQEGARGDTQYF.